The sequence of this T cell receptor beta chain was determined in a study of cytomegalovirus exposure and HLA in healthy donors (dated by TCRdb to 2016 to 2017). Study-level background: According to an earlier analysis of 587 of the donors, some 180 million T cells yielded 117 million unique TCR beta sequences and about 280 Gb of sequence data. An early release covering roughly 600 HLA-typed donors comprised roughly 300 gigabases of sequencing data and around 86 million unique TCR sequences. Among the roughly 390 genotyped donors, 75% to 90% belonged to the genetic ancestry cluster associated with self-reported Caucasian donors. The aim of the study was to test whether cataloging public T cell receptors could identify signatures of past pathogen exposure. The study profiled the T cell repertoires of 500 to 800 subjects by immunosequencing and related them to cytomegalovirus serostatus. A separate validation cohort of over a hundred different subjects was used in addition to the approximately 700-subject first cohort. High-throughput TCR immunosequencing, statistical association of individual TCRs with disease status, and machine learning were combined to predict cytomegalovirus infection status. A later analysis re-analyzed previously published TCR beta repertoires from roughly 630 donors and added high-resolution HLA genotyping to study TCR occurrence patterns. Rather than using new phenotypic data, the later analysis identified candidate immune exposures from TCR beta sequences and from how often those sequences occurred across donors. An earlier analysis of fewer than 700 of the donors applied high-throughput TCR beta sequencing to assess whether each TCR beta V gene segment acted as functional or pseudogenic. Donor age, sex, ethnicity and CMV serostatus were compiled together with the repertoire data. A later genetic analysis used genome-wide SNP genotypes for about 65% of the roughly 700 donors, treating that subset as a discovery cohort. Every discovery cohort repertoire had been produced on one sequencing platform. HLA typing covered class I and class II loci at four-digit resolution. The number of donors typed differed by locus, with roughly 620-630 for A, B, C, DRB1 and DQB1, roughly 520 for DQA1, about 610 for DPA1, and 400 to 490 for DPB1. Roughly five DR-DQ haplotypes were treated as single units for association and clustering because of strong linkage in the cohort. Among about 410 genotyped donors of the cohort, an average of roughly 230,000 unique TCR beta nucleotide sequences was sequenced per donor, of which roughly 18% were non-productive. The study at large found these results: According to a later analysis, most CMV-associated TCR beta chains appeared to be HLA-restricted, and the HLA associations seemed to be driven largely by CMV exposure. A further reported finding was that TCR beta sequences accurately predicted the HLA-A and HLA-B alleles for most subjects in the first cohort. Because some donors lacked HLA typing at each locus, the association tests relied only on the typed subset. According to a later analysis, parvovirus B19, influenza, CMV and Epstein-Barr virus appeared linked to several top co-occurrence clusters. In the study, some 180 TCR beta chains were listed as associated with cytomegalovirus. CMV serostatus was the only immune exposure information available for the cohort. The cohort was sequenced for TCR beta chains only, and without alpha or paired-chain data the features that could be detected were limited. The authors suggested that the approach could potentially be generalized to other disease states and immunological phenotypes. V-gene and J-gene trimming of TCR beta chains was associated with a missense DCLRE1C variant in a later genetic analysis, and the association was replicated in an independent cohort. A later analysis associated 16,951 TCR beta sequences with specific HLA alleles at a false discovery rate of 0.05. Correlated functional status among segregating V segments might reflect linkage disequilibrium, but an unknown experimental factor could not be ruled out. The classifier was reported to diagnose cytomegalovirus status with high specificity and sensitivity in both the original cohort and the validation cohort. A cluster of highly shared sequence variants was judged likely to represent a technical artifact of the sequencing pipeline. Because counts were too low, roughly 17 rarely observed V segments, including chromosome 9 orphons, were left out of the earlier analysis of some 600 of the donors. Because the 87-base-pair reads could not distinguish some IMGT-functional V segments, including TRBV6-2 and TRBV6-3, those segments were excluded. Compared with equally common non-associated chains, HLA-associated TCR beta chains in a later analysis were more clonally expanded and had lower generation probabilities. Strong co-occurrence of HLA alleles, especially DR and DQ, made assigning TCR associations to individual alleles difficult. Across donors, most TCR sequences were observed very rarely, whereas some public TCRs were present in many individuals. A later analysis found that TCR association rates varied across HLA loci, with DRB1 alleles showing the most associated TCRs and HLA-C alleles the fewest. Compared with the approximately 600-donor mean, donors in an Asian-associated ancestry cluster had fewer N-insertions in productive TCRs, according to a later genetic analysis. A few of the identified cytomegalovirus-associated TCR beta chains were confirmed in vitro to be specific for cytomegalovirus antigens. Broadly in line with IMGT annotations, most TCR beta V segments showed up in productive rearrangements about 87% or about 30% of the time in an earlier analysis of roughly 590 of the donors. Roughly uniform sequencing depth across donors was assumed in presence/absence analyses, although this assumption may not hold.

The CDR3 spans 15 residues, from the cysteine through the phenylalanine. Here the CDR3 DNA is all that survives: 45 bases in frame from base 1. V is pared back by 7 bases and J by 0 bases, with 12 bases lying between the germline termini. Looking up the germline V gene yields CDR1 MNHNS and CDR2 SASEGT. In total, about 650 healthy bone marrow donors made up the cohort. At the time of sampling, every cohort member was nominally healthy, though immune exposures that went unrecorded were likely present. The donor tested CMV seropositive and was one of the 289 seropositive cohort members. A peripheral blood sample was collected from each donor, and TCR beta sequencing was performed on peripheral blood mononuclear cells. The Qiagen DNeasy Blood Extraction Kit was used to extract genomic DNA from the blood cell samples. Preparation of the library involved the immunoSEQ multiplex PCR assay. A mixture of 60 forward primers for TCR Vbeta segments and 13 reverse primers for TCR Jbeta segments was used in the multiplex PCR. The CDR3 region of rearranged TCR beta genes was amplified from genomic DNA by a multiplex PCR assay. The amplified TCR beta libraries were sequenced on the Illumina HiSeq System as 87-base-pair reads. As for the original processing: Across the 670 or so repertoires, a later analysis counted some 80 million unique TCR beta chains, 9.5 million to 13 million of which were shared by at least two donors. Raw reads were error-corrected and collapsed into unique sequences by a nearest-neighbor algorithm in which closely related sequences were merged to remove PCR and sequencing errors. Alignment of CDR3 sequences to IMGT reference sequences was used to assign V, D and J gene segments. For a sequence to be retained, at least a six-nucleotide match to both a V gene segment and a J gene segment was required. A rearrangement was called productive if the CDR3 had no stop codons and remained in frame with V and J, and every other rearrangement was called non-productive. Following IMGT convention, CDR3 was defined as the stretch from the second conserved V-encoded cysteine to the conserved J-encoded phenylalanine. In an earlier analysis of more than 550 of the donors, sequences lacking an unambiguous match to a single V gene segment were excluded. An earlier analysis of several hundred of the donors called V segments functional above 56.7% productive rearrangements and segregating when the between-donor standard deviation exceeded 5%. A statistical classification framework was built for diagnosing cytomegalovirus status from the catalog of TCR beta chain sequences. In a later analysis, TCR nucleotide sequences were compared against IMGT/GENE-DB human TR gene sequences so that V and J genes could be assigned. A later analysis assigned CDR3 sequences and most-parsimonious VDJ recombination scenarios with the TCRdist pipeline. In a later analysis, each TCR beta chain was defined by its CDR3 amino acid sequence together with its V-gene family, and reads without a unique V-gene family were excluded. In a later analysis, a few hundred highly shared, low-generation-probability nucleotide sequences were removed to address suspected cross-contamination and a sequencing artifact. For each public chain, a later analysis derived a clonal expansion index from normalized ranks of inferred template counts within each repertoire. In a later analysis, generation probabilities were computed using a VDJ recombination model fitted to out-of-frame rearrangements, and the results were checked against IGoR. In a later analysis, TCR-TCR, TCR-HLA and TCR-CMV co-occurrence was scored with hypergeometric tests, and a repertoire-size bias correction was applied to TCR pairs. False discovery rates were estimated in a later analysis by permuting HLA or CMV assignments 20 times. In a later analysis, co-occurring TCRs were grouped using DBSCAN, and TCRdist sequence similarity was added for clustering within HLA-allele-positive subsets. Repertoires with fewer than 30,000 or more than 120,000 public chains, plus five repertoires with anomalous nucleotide sharing, were excluded from co-occurrence clustering. TCRdb's version of the immuneACCESS table is confined to in-frame rearrangements and falls short of the full clone set. An unresolved V gene accounts for under half of the shortfall where checked; the remainder is of unknown origin. V and J calls plus clone size are reproduced from that table; the DNA served to infer D and trimming. The sample's table lists a count of just under 80,000 clones. The ten largest account for 3.5% to 4% of the sample.

About this clone: Its binding antigen is unknown.

The source material was PBMCs. The receptor comes from a man younger than 30 in good health and CMV-seropositive. This receptor chain uses TRBV6-1 and TRBJ1-4; no D gene is confidently identified. The DNA is TGTGCCAGCACCTCCCCGGCGGCAACTAATGAAAAACTGTTTTTT. Its protein is CASTSPAATNEKLFF.